This TCR beta chain appears in the sequencing data of a study of CD8+CD57+ T cells in acquired aplastic anemia. Findings of the study overall: It was found that some 31 CD8+ CDR3 sequences were shared between patients and controls.

As for this clonotype: No antigen is known for it.

The CDR3 totals 13 residues. V was clipped by 5 bases and J by 3 bases; unmatched bases: 1. Looked up from germline, CDR1 is SGHNT and CDR2 is YYREEE (reference sequence). Both TCR beta VDJ combination and CDR3 sequence profiling were carried out. Genomic DNA was the template for this profiling. MiXCR, applied by TCRdb to the reads, yields one record per CDR3 protein. The data show 200,000 or so distinct CDR3 sequences, roughly 64% seen once. The sample was sorted CD4+, CD8+, or CD8+CD57+ T cells (not recorded which) from PBMCs. The source of this sequence is a human donor with severe aplastic anemia or a healthy control (not recorded which). The chain has TRBV5-4 and TRBJ2-1, with 8 bases matching TRBD2. In DNA, the CDR3 is TGTGCCAGCAGGAGCGGGGGCTACAATGAGCAGTTCTTC. This sequence encodes CASRSGGYNEQFF. Supplemented by reference TRBV5-4 and TRBJ2-1, the full variable domain reads ETGVTQSPTHLIKTRGQQVTLRCSSQSGHNTVSWYQQALGQGPQFIFQYYREEENGRGNFPPRFSGLQFPNYSSELNVNALELDDSALYLCASRSGGYNEQFFGPGTRLTVL.